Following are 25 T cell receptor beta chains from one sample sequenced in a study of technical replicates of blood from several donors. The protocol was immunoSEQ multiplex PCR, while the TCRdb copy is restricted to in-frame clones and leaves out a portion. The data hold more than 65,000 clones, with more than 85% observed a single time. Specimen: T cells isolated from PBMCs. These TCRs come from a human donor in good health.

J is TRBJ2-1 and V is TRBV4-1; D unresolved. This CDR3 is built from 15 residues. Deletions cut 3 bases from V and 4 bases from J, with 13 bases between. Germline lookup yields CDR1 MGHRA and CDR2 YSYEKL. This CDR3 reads CASSQLKRGYNEQFF. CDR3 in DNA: TGCGCCAGCAGCCAGTTAAAGCGAGGTTACAATGAGCAGTTCTTC.

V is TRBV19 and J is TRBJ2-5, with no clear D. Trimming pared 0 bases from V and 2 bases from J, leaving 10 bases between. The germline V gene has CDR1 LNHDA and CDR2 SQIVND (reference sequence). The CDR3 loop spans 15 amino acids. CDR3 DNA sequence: TGTGCCAGTAGTATAGAAACAGCTGAACAAGAGACCCAGTACTTC. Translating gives CASSIETAEQETQYF.

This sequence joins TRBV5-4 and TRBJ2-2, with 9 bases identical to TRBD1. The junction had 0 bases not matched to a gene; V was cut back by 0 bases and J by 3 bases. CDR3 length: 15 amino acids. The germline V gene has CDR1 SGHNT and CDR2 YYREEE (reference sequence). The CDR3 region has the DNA TGTGCCAGCAGCTTGGGGGACAGGGACACCGGGGAGCTGTTTTTT. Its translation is CASSLGDRDTGELFF.

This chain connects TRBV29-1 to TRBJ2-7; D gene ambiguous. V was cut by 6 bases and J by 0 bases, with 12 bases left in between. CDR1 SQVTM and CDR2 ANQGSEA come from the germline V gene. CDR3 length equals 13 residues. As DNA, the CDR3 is TGCAGCGTCTTGACACCGAGCTCCTACGAGCAGTACTTC. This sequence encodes CSVLTPSSYEQYF.

The CDR3 loop is CASSHYGNTGELFF. The CDR3 DNA reads as TGTGCCAGCAGCCACTACGGAAACACCGGGGAGCTGTTTTTT. The chain combines TRBV11-3 with TRBJ2-2; D remains ambiguous. The length of the CDR3 is 14 residues. Trimming took off 5 bases at V and 2 bases at J, with 9 bases between the two ends. The germline gives CDR1 SGHNT, CDR2 YENEEA.

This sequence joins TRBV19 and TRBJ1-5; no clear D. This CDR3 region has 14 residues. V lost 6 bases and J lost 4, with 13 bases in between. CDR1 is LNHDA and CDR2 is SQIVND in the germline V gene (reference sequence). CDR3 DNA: TGTGCCAGTAGCCCGCCCTGGCCAAATCAGCCCCAGCATTTT. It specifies CASSPPWPNQPQHF.

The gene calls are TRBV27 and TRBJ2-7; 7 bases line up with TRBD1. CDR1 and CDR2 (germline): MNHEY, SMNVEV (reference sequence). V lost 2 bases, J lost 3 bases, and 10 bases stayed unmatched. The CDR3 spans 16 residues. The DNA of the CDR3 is TGTGCCAGCAGTTTACTAAGGGAGAGACAGGGCTACGAGCAGTACTTC. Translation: CASSLLRERQGYEQYF.

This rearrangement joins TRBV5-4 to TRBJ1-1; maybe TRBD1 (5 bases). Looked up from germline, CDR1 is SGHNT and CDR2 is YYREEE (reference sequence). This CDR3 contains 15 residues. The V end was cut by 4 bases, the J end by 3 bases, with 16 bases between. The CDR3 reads CASSLAARVDTEAFF. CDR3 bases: TGTGCCAGCAGCCTGGCCGCCAGGGTTGACACTGAAGCTTTCTTT.

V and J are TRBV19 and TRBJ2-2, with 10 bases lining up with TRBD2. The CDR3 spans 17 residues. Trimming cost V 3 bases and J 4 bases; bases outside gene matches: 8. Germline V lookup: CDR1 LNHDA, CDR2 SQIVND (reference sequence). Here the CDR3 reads CASSISASGSGTGELFF. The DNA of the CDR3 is TGTGCCAGTAGTATTTCCGCTAGCGGGAGTGGCACCGGGGAGCTGTTTTTT. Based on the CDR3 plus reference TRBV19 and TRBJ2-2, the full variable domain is DGGITQSPKYLFRKEGQNVTLSCEQNLNHDAMYWYRQDPGQGLRLIYYSQIVNDFQKGDIAEGYSVSREKKESFPLTVTSAQKNPTAFYLCASSISASGSGTGELFFGEGSRLTVL.

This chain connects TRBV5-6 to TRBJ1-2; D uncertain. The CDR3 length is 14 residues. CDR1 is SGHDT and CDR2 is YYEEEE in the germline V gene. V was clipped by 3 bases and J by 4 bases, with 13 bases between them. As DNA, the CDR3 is TGTGCCAGCAGCTCTCTTCCTGGACTCTATGGCTACACCTTC. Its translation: CASSSLPGLYGYTF. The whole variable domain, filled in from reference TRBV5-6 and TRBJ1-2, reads DAGVTQSPTHLIKTRGQQVTLRCSPKSGHDTVSWYQQALGQGPQFIFQYYEEEERQRGNFPDRFSGHQFPNYSSELNVNALLLGDSALYLCASSSLPGLYGYTFGSGTRLTVV.

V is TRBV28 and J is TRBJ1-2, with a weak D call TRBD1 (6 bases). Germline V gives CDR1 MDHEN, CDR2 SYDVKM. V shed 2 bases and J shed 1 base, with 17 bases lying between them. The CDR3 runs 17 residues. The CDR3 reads CASSLPGVTLLNYGYTF. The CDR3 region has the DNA TGTGCCAGCAGTTTACCAGGGGTGACCCTTCTTAACTATGGCTACACCTTC.

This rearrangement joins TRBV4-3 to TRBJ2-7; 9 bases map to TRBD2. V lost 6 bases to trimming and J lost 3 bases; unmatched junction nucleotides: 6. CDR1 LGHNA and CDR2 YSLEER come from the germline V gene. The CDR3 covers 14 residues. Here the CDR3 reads CASSPLSGSYEQYF. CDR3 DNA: TGCGCCAGCAGTCCACTTAGCGGGAGCTACGAGCAGTACTTC.

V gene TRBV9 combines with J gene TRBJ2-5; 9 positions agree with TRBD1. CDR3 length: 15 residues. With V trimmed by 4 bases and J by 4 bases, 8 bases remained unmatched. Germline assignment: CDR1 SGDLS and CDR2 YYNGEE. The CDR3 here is CASSPGTGTSETQYF. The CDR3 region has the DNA TGTGCCAGCAGCCCCGGGACAGGGACGTCAGAGACCCAGTACTTC.

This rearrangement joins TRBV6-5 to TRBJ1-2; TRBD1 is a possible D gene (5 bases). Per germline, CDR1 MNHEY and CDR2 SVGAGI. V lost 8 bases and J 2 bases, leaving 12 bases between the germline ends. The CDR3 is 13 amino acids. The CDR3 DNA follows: TGTGCCAGCGGCAGGGTGATAAACTATGGCTACACCTTC. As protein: CASGRVINYGYTF.

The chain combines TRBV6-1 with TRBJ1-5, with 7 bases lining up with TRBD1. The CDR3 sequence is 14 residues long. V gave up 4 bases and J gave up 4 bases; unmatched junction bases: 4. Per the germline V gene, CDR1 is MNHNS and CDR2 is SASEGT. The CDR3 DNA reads TGTGCCAGCAGTGGACAGGGAGGAAATCAGCCCCAGCATTTT. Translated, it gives CASSGQGGNQPQHF.

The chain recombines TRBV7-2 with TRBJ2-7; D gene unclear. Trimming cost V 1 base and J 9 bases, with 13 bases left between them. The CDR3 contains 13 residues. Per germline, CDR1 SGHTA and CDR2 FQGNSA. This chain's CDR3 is CASSLDSSSRQYF. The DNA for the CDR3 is TGTGCCAGCAGCTTAGATAGCTCTTCCCGGCAGTACTTC.

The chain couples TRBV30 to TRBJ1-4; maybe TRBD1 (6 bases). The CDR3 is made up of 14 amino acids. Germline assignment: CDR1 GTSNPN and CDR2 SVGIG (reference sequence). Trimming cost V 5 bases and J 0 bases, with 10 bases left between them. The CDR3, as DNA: TGTGCCTGGGGGGGACATCCAACTAATGAAAAACTGTTTTTT. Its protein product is CAWGGHPTNEKLFF.

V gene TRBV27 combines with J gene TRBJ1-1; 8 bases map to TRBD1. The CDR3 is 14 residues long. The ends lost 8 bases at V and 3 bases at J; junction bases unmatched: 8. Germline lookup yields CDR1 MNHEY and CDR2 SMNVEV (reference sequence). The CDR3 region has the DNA TGTGCCAGCGGGGATCAGGGGGCTGACACTGAAGCTTTCTTT. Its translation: CASGDQGADTEAFF.

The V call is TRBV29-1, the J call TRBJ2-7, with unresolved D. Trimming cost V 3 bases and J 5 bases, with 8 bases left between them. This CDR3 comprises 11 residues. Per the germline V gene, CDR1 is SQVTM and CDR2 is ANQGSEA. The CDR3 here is CSVDAQNEQYF. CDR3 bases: TGCAGCGTTGATGCACAGAACGAGCAGTACTTC.

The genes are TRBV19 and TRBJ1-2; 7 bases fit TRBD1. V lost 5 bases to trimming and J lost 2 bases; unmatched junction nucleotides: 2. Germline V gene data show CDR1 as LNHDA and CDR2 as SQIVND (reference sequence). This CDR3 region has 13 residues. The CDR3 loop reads CASSAQGNYGYTF. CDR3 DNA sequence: TGTGCCAGTAGTGCACAGGGGAACTATGGCTACACCTTC.

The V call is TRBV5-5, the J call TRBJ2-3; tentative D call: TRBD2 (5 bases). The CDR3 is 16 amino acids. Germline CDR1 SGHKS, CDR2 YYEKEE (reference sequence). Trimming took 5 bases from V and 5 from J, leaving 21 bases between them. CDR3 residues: CASSKGLERGKDTQYF. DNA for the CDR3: TGTGCCAGCAGTAAAGGACTTGAGCGAGGAAAAGATACGCAGTATTTT.

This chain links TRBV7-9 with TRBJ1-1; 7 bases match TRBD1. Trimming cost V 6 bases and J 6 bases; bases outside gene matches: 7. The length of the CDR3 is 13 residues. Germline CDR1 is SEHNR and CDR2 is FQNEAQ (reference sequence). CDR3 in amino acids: CASSRQGGSEAFF. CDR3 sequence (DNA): TGTGCCAGCAGTAGACAGGGTGGGTCTGAAGCTTTCTTT.

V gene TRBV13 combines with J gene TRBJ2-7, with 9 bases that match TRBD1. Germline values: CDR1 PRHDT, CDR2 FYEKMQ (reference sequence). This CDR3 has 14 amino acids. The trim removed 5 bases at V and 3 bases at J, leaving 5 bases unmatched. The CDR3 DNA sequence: TGTGCCAGCAGCAAACAGGGGGCAATCTACGAGCAGTACTTC. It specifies CASSKQGAIYEQYF.

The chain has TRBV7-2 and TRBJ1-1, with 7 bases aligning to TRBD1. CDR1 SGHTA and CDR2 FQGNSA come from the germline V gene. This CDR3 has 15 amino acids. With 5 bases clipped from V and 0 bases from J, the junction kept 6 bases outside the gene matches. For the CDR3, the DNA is TGTGCCAGCAGCGACAGGGAGATGATGAACACTGAAGCTTTCTTT. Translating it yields CASSDREMMNTEAFF.

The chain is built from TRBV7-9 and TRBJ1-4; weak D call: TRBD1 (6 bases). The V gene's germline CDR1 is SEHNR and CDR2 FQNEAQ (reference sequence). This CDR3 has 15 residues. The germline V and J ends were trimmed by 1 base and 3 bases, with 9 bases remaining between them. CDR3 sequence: CASSLEPGANEKLFF. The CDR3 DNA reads TGTGCCAGCAGCTTAGAACCAGGGGCTAATGAAAAACTGTTTTTT.